Below are 10 T cell receptor beta chains sequenced from a single sample in a study of CD8+CD57+ T cells in acquired aplastic anemia. The patients chosen for sequencing had shown expansion of CD8+CD57+ cells (detected by flow cytometry). Genomic DNA served as template for TCR beta VDJ and CDR3 profiling. Via MiXCR, TCRdb re-called the reads, giving one row per CDR3 protein. The sample contains approximately 150,000 distinct CDR3 sequences, around 48% of which appear only once. The sequencing sample was made of sorted CD4+, CD8+, or CD8+CD57+ T cells (not recorded which) from PBMCs. Receptors originate from a human donor with aplastic anemia.

V and J are TRBV12-3 or TRBV12-4 and TRBJ2-1; unclear D gene. Trimming left V 7 bases short and J 7 bases short, with 29 bases between. The CDR3 has 18 amino acids. CDR3 nucleotide sequence: TGTGCCAGCACTTTGGGTCCCCCAGTTCTTACTGCCTTGAATGAGCAGTTCTTC. Translating it yields CASTLGPPVLTALNEQFF.

The chain combines TRBV7-3 with TRBJ2-2; no clear D gene. V was cut by 6 bases and J by 4 bases, with 9 bases left in between. CDR1 and CDR2 from the germline V gene are SGHTA and FQGTGA. This CDR3 has 13 amino acids. The CDR3 here is CASRADGTGELFF. The CDR3 bases are TGTGCCAGCAGGGCCGACGGCACCGGGGAGCTGTTTTTT. The full variable domain, with the rest looked up from reference TRBV7-3 and TRBJ2-2, is GAGVSQTPSNKVTEKGKYVELRCDPISGHTALYWYRQSLGQGPEFLIYFQGTGAADDSGLPNDRFFAVRPEGSVSTLKIQRTERGDSAVYLCASRADGTGELFFGEGSRLTVL.

This clonotype was seen ten or more times. CDR3 nucleotide sequence: TGTGCCAGCAGTTACCTGGGTGGGAGCCCCAATGAGCAGTTCTTC. The encoded protein is CASSYLGGSPNEQFF. The V gene is TRBV6-5, the J gene TRBJ2-1; maybe TRBD2 (5 bases). Germline assignment: CDR1 MNHEY and CDR2 SVGAGI. This CDR3 has 15 residues. The V gene lost 2 bases and the J gene lost 6 bases, with 14 bases spanning the gap.

This clonotype has at least ten counts. The chain joins TRBV11-2 to TRBJ1-1, with D tentatively TRBD1 (5 bases). Germline lookup yields CDR1 SGHAT and CDR2 FQNNGV. This CDR3 region has 15 residues. V shed 1 base and J shed 5 bases, with 14 bases lying between them. The DNA of the CDR3 is TGTGCCAGCAGCTTAGTGAGCCGGGGGGGGACTGAAGCTTTCTTT. Translating it yields CASSLVSRGGTEAFF.

In regard to this clonotype: An end of the junction differs from the germline gene, which may be a read error. The chain combines TRBV24-1 with TRBJ1-1; D gene unclear. Germline V gene lookup returns CDR1 KGHDR and CDR2 SFDVKD. The CDR3 runs to 14 residues. The CDR3 DNA reads TGTGCCTCCAGACCGAAGGGTACTTACACTGAAGCTTTCTTT. Translation: CASRPKGTYTEAFF.

A single count supports this clonotype. The chain is built from TRBV2 and TRBJ2-3; 9 bases align to TRBD1. Germline CDR1 reads SNHLY; CDR2 reads FYNNEI. V was pared by 6 bases and J by 0 bases, with 1 base of the junction left unmatched. This CDR3 contains 14 residues. The CDR3 spells CASSTGGSTDTQYF. In DNA, the CDR3 is TGTGCCAGCAGCACAGGGGGCAGCACAGATACGCAGTATTTT. The entire variable domain, with the rest obtained from reference TRBV2 and TRBJ2-3, is as follows: EPEVTQTPSHQVTQMGQEVILRCVPISNHLYFYWYRQILGQKVEFLVSFYNNEISEKSEIFDDQFSVERPDGSNFTLKIRSTKLEDSAMYFCASSTGGSTDTQYFGPGTRLTVL.

DNA for the CDR3: TGTGCCATCAGTGGTAGTCCCGGGACAGGGGGTGGCTACACCTTC. Protein sequence: CAISGSPGTGGGYTF. The chain recombines TRBV10-3 with TRBJ1-2, with 11 bases identical to TRBD1. The ends lost 4 bases at V and 7 bases at J; junction bases unmatched: 8. CDR1 is ENHRY, CDR2 SYGVKD, per germline. CDR3 size: 15 residues.

As regards this clonotype: This may be a read error: a much more frequent sequence differs by one nucleotide. This rearrangement joins TRBV12-3 or TRBV12-4 to TRBJ1-4; D gene ambiguous. CDR3 length: 12 amino acids. The V and J ends lost 3 bases and 12 bases respectively, with 11 bases between them. CDR3 coding DNA: TGTGCCAGCAGTTTTACCCACGAAGAACTGTTTTTT. Protein product: CASSFTHEELFF.

The sample holds a few counts of this clonotype. V gene TRBV27 combines with J gene TRBJ2-5; 8 bases line up with TRBD1. The CDR3 is made up of 15 amino acids. Trimming removed 5 bases from V and 3 bases from J; junction bases left unmatched: 8. CDR1 and CDR2 (germline): MNHEY, SMNVEV (reference sequence). The CDR3 region is CASSTGTGFEETQYF. CDR3 in DNA: TGTGCCAGCAGTACAGGGACAGGCTTCGAAGAGACCCAGTACTTC.

Concerning this clonotype itself: It is likely a read error, because the conserved phenylalanine at the end of the CDR3 is missing. This chain connects TRBV11-2 to TRBJ2-3; 9 bases align to TRBD2. V was clipped by 3 bases and J by 1 base; unmatched bases: 2. This CDR3 region has 15 residues. The germline V gene encodes CDR1 SGHAT and CDR2 FQNNGV. DNA of the CDR3: TGTGCCAGCAGCTTGCAGCGGGGGGGCACAGATACGCAGTATCTT. Amino acid sequence: CASSLQRGGTDTQYL.